Many counts were recorded for the clone carrying this T cell receptor beta chain. Antigen: not known. Primers used in a second PCR of roughly 7 to 12 cycles were a sample-barcoded 5' primer and a J-beta primer mix. MiXCR was run by TCRdb on the 5' RACE reads, yielding one entry per CDR3 protein. The sample holds 500,000 to 650,000 distinct CDR3 sequences, about 28% seen once. These data are taken from a study of blood T cells in healthy people across ages. Findings and limits, study-wide: Shifts in expanded clonotypes may have been confounded by donor CMV status, which was unknown.

Individuals who donated were healthy Caucasians from Russia aged roughly 6 to 95. This CDR3 contains 17 residues. The V end was cut by 6 bases, the J end by 4 bases, with 19 bases between. Germline V gene data show CDR1 as SNHLY and CDR2 as FYNNEI. This same sample was also part of a study on T cells of mothers and their children. That source adds: A second PCR was performed with the M1S primer. This primer added sample barcodes and 2-4 random nucleotides. Thymic selection shapes TCR recombination output similarly in related and unrelated pairs.

Sequencing was done on a sample of blood. This sequence originates from a boy aged 2 to 10 in good health. The chain has TRBV2 and TRBJ2-6, with D perhaps TRBD1 or TRBD2 (6 bases each). The CDR3 DNA is TGTGCCAGCAGCCTGGGGGGCTTGGGTAAAGGGGCCAACGTCCTGACTTTC. This sequence encodes CASSLGGLGKGANVLTF.